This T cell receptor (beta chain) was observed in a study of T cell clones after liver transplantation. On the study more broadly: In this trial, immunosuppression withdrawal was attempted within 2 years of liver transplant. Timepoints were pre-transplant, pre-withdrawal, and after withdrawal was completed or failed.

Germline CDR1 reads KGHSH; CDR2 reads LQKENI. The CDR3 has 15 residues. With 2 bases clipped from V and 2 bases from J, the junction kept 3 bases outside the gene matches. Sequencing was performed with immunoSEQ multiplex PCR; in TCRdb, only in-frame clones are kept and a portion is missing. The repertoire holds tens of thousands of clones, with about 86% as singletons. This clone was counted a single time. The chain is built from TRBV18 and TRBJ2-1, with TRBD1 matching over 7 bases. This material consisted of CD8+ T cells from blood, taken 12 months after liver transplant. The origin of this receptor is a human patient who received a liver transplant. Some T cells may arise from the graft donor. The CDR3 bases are TGTGCCAGCTCACCAATGGGACAGCCCTACAATGAGCAGTTCTTC. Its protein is CASSPMGQPYNEQFF.